This T cell receptor beta chain was found in a study of T cell responses to AZD1222 COVID-19 vaccine. About the study: The study pooled second doses at about 4 or about 12 weeks. The study, taken as a whole, reports: Females outnumbered males among donors, who were mostly white British; clonal diversity was possibly underestimated. Seropositive at baseline were only six AZD1222 recipients.

V lost 5 bases to trimming and J lost 6 bases; unmatched junction nucleotides: 13. The CDR3 totals 18 residues. Germline CDR1 is LNHNV and CDR2 is YYDKDF (reference sequence). Clones were read by immunoSEQ multiplex PCR, and TCRdb kept only the in-frame ones, dropping some. The profile shows 110,000 to 150,000 clones, approximately 91% of them singletons. In the case of this clone: Antigen: not known.

The specimen was peripheral blood, collected on day 0 of AZD1222 vaccination. The V call is TRBV15, the J call TRBJ2-1; TRBD2 matches at 13 bases. This TCR was recovered from an adult in good health. CDR3 nucleotides: TGTGCCACCAGCTTACTAGCGGGAGGGTTAAGAAGGTTCAATGAGCAGTTCTTC. This encodes CATSLLAGGLRRFNEQFF. Together with reference TRBV15 and TRBJ2-1, the CDR3 gives the full variable domain: DAMVIQNPRYQVTQFGKPVTLSCSQTLNHNVMYWYQQKSSQAPKLLFHYYDKDFNNEADTPDNFQSRRPNTSFCFLDIRSPGLGDTAMYLCATSLLAGGLRRFNEQFFGPGTRLTVL.